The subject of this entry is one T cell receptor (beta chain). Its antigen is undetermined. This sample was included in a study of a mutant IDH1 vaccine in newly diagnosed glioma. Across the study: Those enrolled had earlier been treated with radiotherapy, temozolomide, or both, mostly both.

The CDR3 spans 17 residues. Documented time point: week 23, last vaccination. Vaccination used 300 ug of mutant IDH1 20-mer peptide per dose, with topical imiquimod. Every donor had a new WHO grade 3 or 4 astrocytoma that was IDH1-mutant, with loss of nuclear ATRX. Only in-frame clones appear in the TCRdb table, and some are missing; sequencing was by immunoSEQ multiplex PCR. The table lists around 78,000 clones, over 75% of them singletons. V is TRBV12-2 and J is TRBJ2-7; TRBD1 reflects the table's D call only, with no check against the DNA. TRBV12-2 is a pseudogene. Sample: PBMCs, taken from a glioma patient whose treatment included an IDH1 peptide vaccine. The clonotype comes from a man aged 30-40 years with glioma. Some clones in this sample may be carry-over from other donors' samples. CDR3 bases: TGTGCAAGTCGCTTAGCGCGGCAGGGGGCTTATATCTACGAGCAGTACTTC. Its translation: CASRLARQGAYIYEQYF.